This T cell receptor beta chain was profiled in a study of CD4 T cells in relation to SARS-CoV-2 and coronaviruses listed by TCRdb under 2021. For the wider study: The ViraFEST assay cultured PBMCs with antigen for 10 days, then sequenced TCR beta CDR3s to find antigen-specific clonal expansions. The Adaptive Biotechnologies TCR-sequencing kit was used to sequence samples from a few pre-COVID donors and the naive versus memory experiments, whereas other data were Illumina-based. Expansion assays from other donors in the study were sequenced with a different, Illumina-based TCR-beta assay. The study assessed, at the TCR clonotype level, memory CD4+ T cell crossreactivity between SARS-CoV-2 and common cold coronavirus spike proteins. HLA restriction was mapped for shared crossreactive spike epitopes using patient-derived lymphoblastoid cell lines. The negative reference condition was either a culture with an HIV-1 Nef peptide pool or a culture with no peptide.

The library came from the immunoSEQ multiplex PCR assay. In the original analysis: During preprocessing, nonproductive sequences were discarded, as were any CDR3s that did not begin with C, did not end with F or W, or were shorter than 7 amino acids. Antigen-specific clonotypes were called with the MANAFEST web app on the basis of expansion relative to the reference and to other culture wells. To be counted as positive, a clone had to show significant expansion compared with the reference culture, at an FDR below 0.05, in 2 of 3 replicate wells. To be called positive, a clone also had to show significant expansion compared with every other tandem well and an odds ratio greater than 5. CDR3 homology was measured as pairwise Levenshtein distance, computed with the stringdist R package after trimming three terminal residues from each end. The table was pulled from immuneACCESS by TCRdb, which kept in-frame rearrangements only. Such tables lose some clones; where checked, under half of the loss comes from unresolved V genes, and the rest has no known cause. V and J calls and clone size are those listed in that table; D and trimming were worked out from the DNA. This sample is represented by 22,000 or so clones; about 80% of them were singletons. The top ten clonotypes cover roughly an eighth of the sample.

For this clone: The antigen it binds to is not known. One base away there is no much larger clone; base qualities are not given.

CD4+ T cells from unexposed donors were collected before the COVID-19 pandemic (2011-2018). Following 10 days of culture, the EasySep CD4+ T cell isolation kit was used to isolate CD4+ T cells. As far as cell numbers permitted, CD4+ T cells from unexposed donors were tested for reactivity against SARS-CoV-2 S and N as well as four spike pools from common cold coronaviruses. PBMCs were cultured at a few million per well in IMDM supplemented with 5% human AB serum and approximately 9.8 IU/ml IL-2. Half of the culture medium was replaced with fresh IL-2-containing medium on days 3 and 7. Each peptide culture condition was generally run in triplicate replicate wells. The leukapheresis product used for the unexposed donors was purchased from a commercial source. Ficoll-Paque PLUS gradient centrifugation was used to isolate PBMCs from either whole blood or leukapheresis product. PBMCs were either used fresh in the expansion assay or cryopreserved at -140 degrees C. The QIAamp Micro DNA Kit was used to extract genomic DNA from the CD4+ T cells.

What the research found in general, with its limitations: The study was constrained by small numbers of patients and of tested TCRs. Significantly weaker SARS-CoV-2-driven expansion was shown by crossreactive clones than by monoreactive clones, consistent with antigenic imprinting. Around three fifths of donors had memory CD4+ clonotypes that crossrecognized SARS-CoV-2 and at least one common cold coronavirus spike. Since the crossreactivity analysis centred on spike protein, crossreactivity against other viral proteins was not assessed. Pre-pandemic and post-infection samples were not both contributed by any donor, so tracing of the source of pre-existing responses was limited.

The CDR3, from cysteine to phenylalanine, totals 15 residues. This entry keeps only the CDR3 DNA: 45 bases, framed from base 1. CDR1 and CDR2 are drawn from the germline V gene: MNHEY, SVGAGI. V sheds 7 bases and J sheds 9 bases, leaving 24 bases between their ends. The TCR originated in a human donor in good health. The sequence links TRBV6-5 to TRBJ1-1; no D segment can be confidently identified. Sequencing was carried out using CD4+ T cells from PBMCs, cultured in vitro. The nucleotides read TGTGCCAGCATTAAGAACCCGGACGGAGGTGGTAAAGCTTTCTTT. Its amino acids are CASIKNPDGGGKAFF.